This is a list of T cell receptor beta chains from one sample in a study of prognosis after radiotherapy for stage I lung cancer. A single record per CDR3 protein comes from TCRdb applying MiXCR to the multiplex PCR reads. The table shows some 27,000 distinct CDR3 sequences, with about a third occurring only once. Here the sequenced sample was PBMCs, taken before or after stereotactic body radiation therapy (not recorded which). These receptor sequences come from a donor aged 50 or older with non-small cell lung cancer. Both conserved end residues are trimmed from each CDR3. Fields, in order: J gene, V gene, CDR3 protein.

TRBJ2-7 TRBV28 ASRGHDRDEQY
TRBJ2-1 TRBV14 ASSQLEGLADYNEQF
TRBJ1-1 TRBV19 ASSTTGRLNTEDF
TRBJ1-5 TRBV24-1 ATSDAGQGGNQPQH
TRBJ2-1 TRBV28 ASIFRLGGVNSYNEQF
TRBJ1-4 TRBV6-9 ASSYLGANEKLF
TRBJ1-2 TRBV4-1 ASSQEGQGAGYT
TRBJ1-5 TRBV19 ATRYRGAQQPQH
TRBJ2-1 TRBV6-1 ASSPRLAGVSGSEQF
TRBJ2-5 TRBV12-3/TRBV12-4 ASSLGVAGGPIETQY
TRBJ2-7 TRBV11-2 ASTLDRGHEQY
TRBJ2-7 TRBV6-1 ASSGGGAGPGYEQY
TRBJ2-7 TRBV5-1 ASSAGTACSEQY